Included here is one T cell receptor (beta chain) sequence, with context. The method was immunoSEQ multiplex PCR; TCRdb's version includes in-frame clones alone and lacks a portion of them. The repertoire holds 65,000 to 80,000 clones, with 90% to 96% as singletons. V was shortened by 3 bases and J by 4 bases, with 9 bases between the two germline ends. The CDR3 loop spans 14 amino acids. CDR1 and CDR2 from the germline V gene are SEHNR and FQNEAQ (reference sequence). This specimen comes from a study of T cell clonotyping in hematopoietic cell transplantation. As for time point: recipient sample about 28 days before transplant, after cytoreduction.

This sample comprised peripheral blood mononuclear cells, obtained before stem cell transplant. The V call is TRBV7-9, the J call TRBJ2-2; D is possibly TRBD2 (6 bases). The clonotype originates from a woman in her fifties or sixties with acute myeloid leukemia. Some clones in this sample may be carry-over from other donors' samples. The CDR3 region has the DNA TGTGCCAGCAGCTTCCAGGGACTCACCGGGGAGCTGTTTTTT. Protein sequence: CASSFQGLTGELFF.